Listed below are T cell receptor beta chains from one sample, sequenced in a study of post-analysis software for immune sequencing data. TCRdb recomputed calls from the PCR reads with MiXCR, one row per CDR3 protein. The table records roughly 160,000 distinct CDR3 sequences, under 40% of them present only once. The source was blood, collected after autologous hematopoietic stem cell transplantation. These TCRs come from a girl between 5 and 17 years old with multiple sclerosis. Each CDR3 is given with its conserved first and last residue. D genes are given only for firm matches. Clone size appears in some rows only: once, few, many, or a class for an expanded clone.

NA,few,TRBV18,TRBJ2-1,TGTGCCAGCTCACCAGAACTAGTCCCCATCTCCAATGAGCAGTTCTTC,CASSPELVPISNEQFF
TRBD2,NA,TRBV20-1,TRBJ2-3,TGCAGTGCTAGAACGAAGATAGGGACTAGCGGGAGATTGGCAGATACGCAGTATTTT,CSARTKIGTSGRLADTQYF
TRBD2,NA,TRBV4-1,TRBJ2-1,TGCGCCAGCAGCCAAGACCCCGGACTAGCGGATTACAATGAGCAGTTCTTC,CASSQDPGLADYNEQFF
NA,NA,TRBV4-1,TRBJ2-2,TGCGCCAGCAGCCAAGACCGAGCCACCGGGGAGCTGTTTTTT,CASSQDRATGELFF
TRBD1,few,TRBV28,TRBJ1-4,TGTGCCAGCAGTTGGGGCCGGACAGGCAAGGATGAAAAACTGTTTTTT,CASSWGRTGKDEKLFF
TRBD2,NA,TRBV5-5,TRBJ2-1,TGTGCCAGCAGCCCCGGACTAGTGGCCAGATCCTACAATGAGCAGTTCTTC,CASSPGLVARSYNEQFF
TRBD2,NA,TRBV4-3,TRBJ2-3,TGCGCCAGCAGCCAGGGACTACTCAGCACAGATACGCAGTATTTT,CASSQGLLSTDTQYF
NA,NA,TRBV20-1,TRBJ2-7,TGCAGTGCTAGGACCGACAGTTCTTACGAGCAGTACTTC,CSARTDSSYEQYF
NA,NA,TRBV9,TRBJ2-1,TGTGCCAGCAGCGTAGGGGGGACTCCCAGCTCCTACAATGAGCAGTTCTTC,CASSVGGTPSSYNEQFF
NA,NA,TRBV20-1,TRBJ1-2,TGCAGTGCTAGACGTGACATACAGGGAATTGGCTACACCTTC,CSARRDIQGIGYTF
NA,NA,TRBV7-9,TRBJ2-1,TGTGCCAGCAGCTTAGGACTCAACGAGCTGGATGAGCAGTTCTTC,CASSLGLNELDEQFF
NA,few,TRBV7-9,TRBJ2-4,TGTGCCAGCAGCACTCAGGGACATGCAACCCTGGGCATTCAGTACTTC,CASSTQGHATLGIQYF
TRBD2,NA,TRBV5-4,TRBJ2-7,TGTGCCACATATGATAGCGGGGGGAGAGAGACACAGTACTTC,CATYDSGGRETQYF
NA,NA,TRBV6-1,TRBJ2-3,TGTGCCAGCAGTGAAGACGGGATCTCAATACTCACAGATACGCAGTATTTT,CASSEDGISILTDTQYF
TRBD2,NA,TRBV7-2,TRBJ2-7,TGTGCCAGCAGCTCGCGAGCGGGAGGATCCTACGAGCAGTACTTC,CASSSRAGGSYEQYF
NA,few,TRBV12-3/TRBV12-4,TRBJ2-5,TGTGCCAGCAGTTTCACGCCGAGGACAGTCCAAGAGACCCAGTACTTC,CASSFTPRTVQETQYF
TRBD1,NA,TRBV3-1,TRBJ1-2,TGTGCCAGCAGCTCAAGACAGGGGGACGGTGGCTACACCTTC,CASSSRQGDGGYTF
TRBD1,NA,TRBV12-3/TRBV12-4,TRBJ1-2,TGTGCCAGCAGTTTTATCGACAGGGGGCTTACTAACTATGGCTACACCTTC,CASSFIDRGLTNYGYTF
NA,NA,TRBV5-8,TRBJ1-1,TGTGCCAGCAGCCCGGCCGGCCCCGGCACTGAAGCTTTCTTT,CASSPAGPGTEAFF
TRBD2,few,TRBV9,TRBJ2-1,TGTGCCAGCAGCGAGGGTAGCGGGACCTACAATGAGCAGTTCTTC,CASSEGSGTYNEQFF
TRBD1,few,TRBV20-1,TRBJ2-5,TGCAGTGCTAGTCACCCCGGACAGGGGTCGTATGAGCAGTACTTC,CSASHPGQGSYEQYF
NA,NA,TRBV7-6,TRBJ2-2,TGTGCCAGCAGCTTCGGCGGCTGGTACACCGGGGAGCTGTTTTTT,CASSFGGWYTGELFF
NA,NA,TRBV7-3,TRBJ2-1,TGTGCCAGCAGCTTAAGAGTCGGGCAGCTCAATGGGCAGTTCTTC,CASSLRVGQLNGQFF
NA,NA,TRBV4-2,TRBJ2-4,TGTGCCAGCAGCCAAAGGGATAGGAGTAATGGCAAAAACATTCAGTACTTC,CASSQRDRSNGKNIQYF
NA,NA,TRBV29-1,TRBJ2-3,TGCAGCGTTGACGGCGGGTCAGATACGCAGTATTTT,CSVDGGSDTQYF
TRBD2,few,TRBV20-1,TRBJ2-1,TGCAGTGCCCGGAAACCGGGACTAGCGCCTACGTACTCCTACAATGAGCAGTTCTTC,CSARKPGLAPTYSYNEQFF
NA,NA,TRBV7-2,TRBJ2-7,TGTGCCAGCAGCTTAGAGCTGGGCAGCTCCTACGAGCAGTACTTC,CASSLELGSSYEQYF
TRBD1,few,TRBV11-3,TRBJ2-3,TGTGCCAGCAGTTCCAGGACAGGGGACACAGATACGCAGTATTTT,CASSSRTGDTDTQYF
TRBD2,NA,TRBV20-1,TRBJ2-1,TGCAGTGCCGCGCACGGGCTAGCGGGAGTCGATGAGCAGTTCTTC,CSAAHGLAGVDEQFF
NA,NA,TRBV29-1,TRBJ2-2,TGCAGCGTTTGGACAGTGAACACCGGGGAGCTGTTTTTT,CSVWTVNTGELFF
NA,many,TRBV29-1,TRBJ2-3,TGCAGCGTTGAAGGTGGAGATACGCAGTATTTT,CSVEGGDTQYF
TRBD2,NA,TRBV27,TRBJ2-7,TGTGCCAGCAGCCCGTGGGGGACTAGCGGGATTGCGATACACGAGCAGTACTTC,CASSPWGTSGIAIHEQYF
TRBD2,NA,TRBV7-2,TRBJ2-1,TGTGCCAGCAGCCGGGCGGGAGGGCGGACCTACAATGAGCAGTTCTTC,CASSRAGGRTYNEQFF
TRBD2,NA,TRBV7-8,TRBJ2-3,TGTGCCAGCATCCCAACCCGGACTAGCGGCACAGATACGCAGTATTTT,CASIPTRTSGTDTQYF
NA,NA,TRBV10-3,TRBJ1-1,TGTGCCACCCGTTATAGGGATACGGACACTGAAGCTTTCTTT,CATRYRDTDTEAFF
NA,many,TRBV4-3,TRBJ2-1,TGCGCCAGCAGCCAGGGCTTACTAGACCGGCCCTACAATGAGCAGTTCTTC,CASSQGLLDRPYNEQFF
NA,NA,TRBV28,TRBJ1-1,TGTGCCAGCAGTTCACCCCGGGATGAAGCTTTCTTT,CASSSPRDEAFF
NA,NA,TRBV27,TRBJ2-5,TGTGCCAGCAGTTTAATGCGGCAAGAGACCCAGTACTTC,CASSLMRQETQYF
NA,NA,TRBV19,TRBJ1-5,TGTGCCAGCGGCCCTAGGGGTGAGCCATATCAGCCCCAGCATTTT,CASGPRGEPYQPQHF
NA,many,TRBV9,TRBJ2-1,TGTGCCAGCAGCGTTCAGGGGAGTGAGCAGTTCTTC,CASSVQGSEQFF
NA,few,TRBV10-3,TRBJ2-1,TGTGCCATCAGTGGATTCGGGAGAGGGTACAATGAGCAGTTCTTC,CAISGFGRGYNEQFF
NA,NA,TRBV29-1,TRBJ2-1,NA,CSVEDTGNTIYFGRENSNEQFF
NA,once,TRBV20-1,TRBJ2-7,TGCAGTGCTAGAGACTTAGCGAGGCAGTACTTC,CSARDLARQYF
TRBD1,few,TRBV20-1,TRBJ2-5,TGCAGTGCACTGGGACAGGGAATCTCCGAGACCCAGTACTTC,CSALGQGISETQYF
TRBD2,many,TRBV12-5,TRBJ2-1,TGTGCTAGTGGTTTGGAGGGACTAGCGCCCAATGAGCAGTTCTTC,CASGLEGLAPNEQFF
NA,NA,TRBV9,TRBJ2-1,TGTGCCAGCAGCGTAGCGGGGGACCACTCCTACAATGAGCAGTTCTTC,CASSVAGDHSYNEQFF
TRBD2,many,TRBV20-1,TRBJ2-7,TGCAGTGCTAGATTGCCGGGACTAGCGGGACGCGAGCAGTACTTC,CSARLPGLAGREQYF
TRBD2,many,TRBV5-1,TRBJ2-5,TGCGCCAGCAGCTTGGCGGTAGCGGGAGCTCTTACCCAGTACTTC,CASSLAVAGALTQYF
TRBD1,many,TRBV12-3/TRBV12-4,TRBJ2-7,TGTGCCAGCAGCCCTAGACAGGGGTACGAGCAGTACTTC,CASSPRQGYEQYF
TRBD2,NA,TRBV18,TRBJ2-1,TGTGCCAGCTCACCTTCGACTAGCGGATTTAACAATGAGCAGTTCTTC,CASSPSTSGFNNEQFF
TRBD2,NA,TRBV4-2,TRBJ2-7,TGTGCCAGCAGCCTCGGGACTAGCGGGGCCTACGAGCAGTACTTC,CASSLGTSGAYEQYF
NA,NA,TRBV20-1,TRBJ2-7,TGCAGTGCTAGAGTAGGGGGGCCGGGGCGGATCTACGAGCAGTACTTC,CSARVGGPGRIYEQYF
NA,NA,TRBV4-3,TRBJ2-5,TGCGCCAGCAGCCAAGGGGGAACAGTGGAGGAGACCCAGTACTTC,CASSQGGTVEETQYF
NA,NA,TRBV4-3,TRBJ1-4,TGCGCCAGCAGCCAAGATCAAGGTTATAATGAAAAACTGTTTTTT,CASSQDQGYNEKLFF
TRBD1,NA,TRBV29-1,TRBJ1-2,TGCAGCGTCGACAGGGATGGCTACACCTTC,CSVDRDGYTF
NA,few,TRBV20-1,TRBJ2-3,TGCAGTGCTAGACCGATAGCTAGCACAGATACGCAGTATTTT,CSARPIASTDTQYF
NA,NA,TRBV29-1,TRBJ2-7,TGCAGCGTTGAATCTAGCCTAGTGGGATACAGCTACGAGCAGTACTTC,CSVESSLVGYSYEQYF